The 18 T cell receptor beta chains presented below share a single source sample, sequenced in a study of blood T cell repertoires in COVID-19. Profiling relied on immunoSEQ multiplex PCR, and the TCRdb table lists in-frame clones only, not all of them. The sample has roughly 140,000 clones, approximately 84% seen once. Sequencing was performed on peripheral blood. Receptor source: an older woman with acute or convalescent COVID-19.

The chain has TRBV18 and TRBJ2-5; TRBD1 agrees at 9 bases. After removal of 5 bases from V and 6 bases from J, the junction contained 25 bases not matched to a gene. From germline, CDR1 is KGHSH and CDR2 LQKENI. This CDR3 spans 20 amino acids. This CDR3 reads CASSDRSPVSLRDRVKTQYF. In DNA form, the CDR3 reads TGTGCCAGCTCAGACAGATCTCCCGTGTCGCTCCGGGACAGGGTAAAGACCCAGTACTTC.

J is TRBJ1-1 and V is TRBV28, with 11 nucleotides matching TRBD1. The CDR3 runs to 15 residues. Germline CDR1 is MDHEN and CDR2 is SYDVKM. V was clipped by 5 bases and J by 4 bases; unmatched bases: 6. CDR3 bases: TGTGCCAGCAGTGATACCGGGACAGGGGGCACTGAAGCTTTCTTT. As protein: CASSDTGTGGTEAFF.

This clone came up a few times. This sequence joins TRBV7-8 and TRBJ2-1; 7 positions agree with TRBD2. V shed 1 base and J 4 bases; nucleotides not matched to a gene: 10. CDR1 is SGHVS, CDR2 FQNEAQ, per germline. The CDR3 runs to 17 residues. The CDR3 sequence is CASSLGASGIGYNEQFF. CDR3 DNA: TGTGCCAGCAGCTTAGGGGCCAGCGGGATCGGGTACAATGAGCAGTTCTTC.

This chain joins TRBV29-1 and TRBJ2-3; 9 bases are shared with TRBD2. V was clipped by 6 bases and J by 5 bases; unmatched bases: 3. This CDR3 contains 12 residues. Germline lookup yields CDR1 SQVTM and CDR2 ANQGSEA. The CDR3 DNA sequence: TGCAGCGTCGGACTAGCGATAGATACGCAGTATTTT. Translation gives CSVGLAIDTQYF.

V gene TRBV29-1 combines with J gene TRBJ1-6; the match to TRBD1 covers 9 bases. The CDR3 is made up of 14 amino acids. V lost 4 bases and J lost 7; bases outside the gene matches: 5. CDR1 and CDR2 (germline): SQVTM, ANQGSEA. The CDR3 coding sequence is TGCAGCGTTGCAACAGGGGGCTTAAATTCACCCCTCCACTTT. Protein product: CSVATGGLNSPLHF.

The chain uses TRBV28 and TRBJ2-3, with TRBD2 matching 7 bases. The V gene end was trimmed by 6 bases and the J gene end by 0 bases; junction bases not matched to a gene: 3. From germline, CDR1 is MDHEN and CDR2 SYDVKM. The CDR3 loop spans 14 amino acids. The CDR3 sequence is CASRPGGSTDTQYF. The CDR3 DNA reads as TGTGCCAGCAGGCCCGGGGGGAGCACAGATACGCAGTATTTT.

The chain is built from TRBV19 and TRBJ1-5; D uncertain. Germline V gives CDR1 LNHDA, CDR2 SQIVND (reference sequence). V shed 5 bases and J shed 2 bases, with 16 bases lying between them. CDR3 length equals 16 residues. Written as DNA, the CDR3 is TGTGCCAGTAGTGGTCTCGCGGTAATCGGCAATCAGCCCCAGCATTTT. Translated: CASSGLAVIGNQPQHF. Complete variable domain (other parts from reference TRBV19 and TRBJ1-5): DGGITQSPKYLFRKEGQNVTLSCEQNLNHDAMYWYRQDPGQGLRLIYYSQIVNDFQKGDIAEGYSVSREKKESFPLTVTSAQKNPTAFYLCASSGLAVIGNQPQHFGDGTRLSIL.

This clone was detected once. The CDR3 spells CASSPIVGEFTDTQYF. DNA for the CDR3: TGTGCCAGCAGTCCCATAGTGGGAGAGTTCACAGATACGCAGTATTTT. V usage is TRBV28 and J usage is TRBJ2-3, with TRBD2 as a possible D gene (5 bases). This CDR3 spans 16 amino acids. V was cut by 5 bases and J by 2 bases, with 17 bases left in between. CDR1 and CDR2 (germline): MDHEN, SYDVKM.

This chain joins TRBV6-5 and TRBJ2-7, with TRBD1 matching over 10 bases. The CDR3 is 14 residues long. V lost 8 bases and J lost 3; bases outside the gene matches: 7. The germline V gene has CDR1 MNHEY and CDR2 SVGAGI. CDR3 sequence: CASFDRDRGYEQYF. In DNA, the CDR3 is TGTGCCAGCTTTGACCGGGACAGGGGCTACGAGCAGTACTTC.

This chain joins TRBV28 and TRBJ2-1, with TRBD2 as a possible D gene (5 bases). Germline CDR1 MDHEN, CDR2 SYDVKM. The CDR3 loop spans 13 amino acids. V gave up 7 bases and J gave up 3 bases, with 10 bases separating them. CDR3 sequence (DNA): TGTGCCAGCAAAAGCGGTCTCTACAATGAGCAGTTCTTC. Translated, it gives CASKSGLYNEQFF.

The gene calls are TRBV19 and TRBJ2-3; D call uncertain. V lost 2 bases and J 3 bases, leaving 3 bases between the germline ends. Germline V lookup: CDR1 LNHDA, CDR2 SQIVND (reference sequence). The CDR3 sequence is 12 residues long. The CDR3 spells CASSIRTDTQYF. The DNA for the CDR3 is TGTGCCAGTAGTATACGGACAGATACGCAGTATTTT.

The gene calls are TRBV7-2 and TRBJ1-6; D may be TRBD1 (5 bases). Germline values: CDR1 SGHTA, CDR2 FQGNSA. V lost 5 bases and J 6 bases, leaving 23 bases between the germline ends. This CDR3 spans 18 amino acids. CDR3 residues: CASSPAVPRAGSNSPLHF. In nucleotides, the CDR3 is TGTGCCAGCAGCCCAGCAGTCCCAAGGGCAGGGTCTAATTCACCCCTCCACTTT.

The V gene is TRBV28, the J gene TRBJ1-4; 8 bases align to TRBD1. From germline, CDR1 is MDHEN and CDR2 SYDVKM. The CDR3 runs to 18 residues. After removal of 6 bases from V and 1 base from J, the junction contained 13 bases not matched to a gene. CDR3 residues: CASSPPRQGALTNEKLFF. CDR3 DNA: TGTGCCAGCAGCCCTCCCCGGCAGGGGGCTTTAACTAATGAAAAACTGTTTTTT.

The chain carries TRBV7-3 and TRBJ2-1; the D gene is possibly TRBD2 (5 bases). CDR3 size: 13 residues. Trimming left V 2 bases short and J 6 bases short, with 8 bases between. CDR1 is SGHTA and CDR2 is FQGTGA in the germline V gene. The CDR3 protein is CASSLGGPNEQFF. CDR3 sequence (DNA): TGTGCCAGCAGCTTAGGCGGGCCCAATGAGCAGTTCTTC.

The rearrangement joins TRBV19 to TRBJ1-3; TRBD1 agrees at 8 bases. Germline V gives CDR1 LNHDA, CDR2 SQIVND (reference sequence). This CDR3 is 13 amino acids long. Trimming removed 8 bases from V and 3 bases from J; junction bases left unmatched: 3. The CDR3 bases are TGTGCCAGTCGGACAGGGAGTGGAAACACCATATATTTT. Encoded protein: CASRTGSGNTIYF.

The rearrangement joins TRBV6-5 to TRBJ2-7; 12 bases map to TRBD2. With V trimmed by 6 bases and J by 5 bases, 5 bases remained unmatched. CDR3 length equals 14 residues. Germline V gene data show CDR1 as MNHEY and CDR2 as SVGAGI. CDR3 DNA: TGTGCCAGCAGCCAACTAGCGGGAGGTCACGAGCAGTACTTC. Translating it yields CASSQLAGGHEQYF.

This clone was detected once. The chain links TRBV14 to TRBJ1-1; D remains ambiguous. V dropped 1 base and J dropped 8 bases, with 11 bases sitting between them. Germline CDR1 reads SGHDN; CDR2 reads FVKESK. The CDR3 loop spans 13 amino acids. CDR3 nucleotides: TGTGCCAGCAGCCAAGCAGTAGGGAGAGAAGCTTTCTTT. This encodes CASSQAVGREAFF.

This chain connects TRBV7-9 to TRBJ2-1, with D possibly being TRBD2 (6 bases). The CDR3 spans 19 residues. Per germline, CDR1 SEHNR and CDR2 FQNEAQ (reference sequence). The V end was cut by 4 bases, the J end by 3 bases, with 25 bases between. The CDR3 bases are TGTGCCAGCAGCTCGACCCGGGACTCCCAGAATCACGACTACAATGAGCAGTTCTTC. Amino acid sequence: CASSSTRDSQNHDYNEQFF.